Listed here are 17 T cell receptor beta chains from one sample, sequenced in a study of shared clonotypes between healthy human individuals. TCRdb keeps only in-frame clones here, not all; method: immunoSEQ multiplex PCR. The sample holds over 2 million clones, about 90% seen once. Sequenced input: naive CD4+ T cells from PBMCs. Subset described: CD45RA+ positively selected. The source is a man younger than 35 in good health. Some clones in this sample may be carry-over from other donors' samples.

The genes are TRBV4-1 and TRBJ2-5; tentative D call: TRBD2 (6 bases). The ends were cut back, 2 bases at V and 7 bases at J, with 26 bases in the middle. From germline, CDR1 is MGHRA and CDR2 YSYEKL. The CDR3 extends over 18 amino acids. CDR3 in amino acids: CASSQPFWRVADEATQYF. DNA for the CDR3: TGCGCCAGCAGCCAACCCTTTTGGCGGGTAGCGGATGAGGCGACCCAGTACTTC.

The chain has TRBV25-1 and TRBJ1-1; D possibly corresponds to TRBD1 (6 bases). Germline V lookup: CDR1 MGHDK, CDR2 SYGVNS. CDR3 size: 13 residues. V gave up 2 bases and J gave up 4 bases, with 8 bases separating them. The CDR3 reads CASSEGRGTEAFF. DNA for the CDR3: TGTGCCAGCAGTGAAGGCAGGGGCACTGAAGCTTTCTTT.

As concerns this clone: The same CDR3 arises from other DNA sequences in this sample as well. The chain combines TRBV28 with TRBJ2-3; 11 bases fit TRBD2. CDR3 length: 15 residues. Trimming took 6 bases from V and 5 from J; bases not matched to a gene: 7. Germline loops: CDR1 MDHEN, CDR2 SYDVKM. The CDR3 DNA follows: TGTGCCAGCAGCTCACTAGCGGGAGCGGGAGATACGCAGTATTTT. It translates to CASSSLAGAGDTQYF. Using reference TRBV28 and TRBJ2-3 for the parts outside the CDR3, the full variable domain is DVKVTQSSRYLVKRTGEKVFLECVQDMDHENMFWYRQDPGLGLRLIYFSYDVKMKEKGDIPEGYSVSREKKERFSLILESASTNQTSMYLCASSSLAGAGDTQYFGPGTRLTVL.

The chain joins TRBV28 to TRBJ2-7; a weak D match, TRBD1 (6 bases). CDR1 and CDR2 (germline): MDHEN, SYDVKM. The CDR3 totals 15 residues. With 6 bases removed from V and 1 base from J, the gap between germline ends came to 16 bases. The CDR3 reads CASSPRGTNSYEQYF. CDR3 nucleotide sequence: TGTGCCAGCAGCCCTAGGGGGACCAATTCCTACGAGCAGTACTTC.

This chain links TRBV19 with TRBJ1-1; D might be TRBD1 (5 bases). The CDR3 sequence is 14 residues long. Germline V gene data show CDR1 as LNHDA and CDR2 as SQIVND (reference sequence). The germline V and J ends were trimmed by 0 bases and 11 bases, with 16 bases remaining between them. CDR3 sequence reads: CASSIDRGREEAFF. The CDR3 nucleotides are TGTGCCAGTAGTATAGATCGGGGCAGGGAGGAGGCTTTCTTT.

V is TRBV5-1 and J is TRBJ1-2; D unresolved. The germline V and J ends were trimmed by 7 bases and 4 bases, with 14 bases remaining between them. Per germline, CDR1 SGHRS and CDR2 YFSETQ. This CDR3 contains 13 residues. This CDR3 reads CASGKGDPYGYTF. CDR3 nucleotide sequence: TGCGCCAGCGGGAAGGGAGATCCCTATGGCTACACCTTC.

Here the CDR3 DNA reads TGTGCCAGCAGCTTACGGCGGGAGATGGATACGCAGTATTTT. It is translated as CASSLRREMDTQYF. The chain uses TRBV7-9 and TRBJ2-3; 7 nucleotides align to TRBD2. The V gene's germline CDR1 is SEHNR and CDR2 FQNEAQ (reference sequence). V shed 2 bases and J 6 bases; nucleotides not matched to a gene: 5. The CDR3 extends over 14 amino acids.

J is TRBJ2-7 and V is TRBV11-2; D is undetermined. Germline assignment: CDR1 SGHAT and CDR2 FQNNGV. There are 15 residues in the CDR3. V was shortened by 0 bases and J by 0 bases, with 9 bases between the two germline ends. Here the CDR3 DNA reads TGTGCCAGCAGCTTAGATGCATGGGCCTCCTACGAGCAGTACTTC. Amino acid sequence: CASSLDAWASYEQYF.

The chain couples TRBV7-3 to TRBJ2-7; no clear D. The germline V gene has CDR1 SGHTA and CDR2 FQGTGA. The CDR3 has 14 amino acids. Trimming removed 5 bases from V and 5 bases from J, with 16 bases in between. DNA for the CDR3: TGTGCCAGCAGCCCCACCGGGCTGAGCCACGAGCAGTACTTC. It is translated as CASSPTGLSHEQYF.

The chain recombines TRBV13 with TRBJ1-2, with 9 positions matching TRBD1. The CDR3 is 13 residues long. The V gene's germline CDR1 is PRHDT and CDR2 FYEKMQ (reference sequence). The V segment lost 10 bases and the J segment 2 bases; nucleotides outside the gene matches: 5. This CDR3 reads CAISGQGNYGYTF. For the CDR3, the DNA is TGTGCCATCTCCGGACAGGGGAACTATGGCTACACCTTC.

The CDR3 DNA reads TGTGCCATCAGTGAGGCAGGGGGCAGGGAGCAGTACTTC. It translates to CAISEAGGREQYF. V is TRBV10-3 and J is TRBJ2-7, with 8 nucleotides matching TRBD1. In germline, CDR1 is ENHRY, CDR2 SYGVKD. V lost 2 bases and J lost 7; bases outside the gene matches: 4. The length of the CDR3 is 13 residues.

The rearrangement links TRBV4-3 to TRBJ2-2; D remains unclear. Germline CDR1 is LGHNA and CDR2 is YSLEER. V gave up 4 bases and J gave up 1 base, with 4 bases separating them. The CDR3 totals 13 residues. The CDR3 nucleotides read TGCGCCAGCAGCCTAGAGAACACCGGGGAGCTGTTTTTT. Translating it yields CASSLENTGELFF.

This clone has only one observation. The chain uses TRBV9 and TRBJ1-4, with 9 positions matching TRBD1. The V segment lost 4 bases and the J segment 5 bases; nucleotides outside the gene matches: 9. Germline values: CDR1 SGDLS, CDR2 YYNGEE. This CDR3 is 16 amino acids long. The CDR3 here is CASSPNRGRPNEKLFF. The CDR3, as DNA: TGTGCCAGCAGCCCAAACAGGGGGCGGCCAAATGAAAAACTGTTTTTT.

Points on this clone: In the same sample, other DNA sequences code for this CDR3. The chain joins TRBV5-1 to TRBJ2-5, with 7 bases lining up with TRBD1. V lost 3 bases and J lost 1; bases outside the gene matches: 3. Germline V gene data show CDR1 as SGHRS and CDR2 as YFSETQ. The CDR3 runs to 14 residues. This chain's CDR3 is CASSSGQPQETQYF. The CDR3 DNA reads TGCGCCAGCAGCTCGGGACAGCCCCAAGAGACCCAGTACTTC.

With respect to this clone: The sample holds other DNA sequences that translate to the same CDR3. This chain connects TRBV9 to TRBJ1-3, with 8 bases that match TRBD1. Losses at the gene ends were 2 bases for V and 3 bases for J; bases not matched to a gene: 1. The CDR3 is 14 amino acids. CDR1 is SGDLS and CDR2 is YYNGEE in the germline V gene. For the CDR3, the DNA is TGTGCCAGCAGCGTTGACAGGGGTGGAAACACCATATATTTT. It translates to CASSVDRGGNTIYF.

The chain links TRBV7-9 to TRBJ2-3, with 11 bases lining up with TRBD2. The CDR3 is made up of 16 amino acids. From germline, CDR1 is SEHNR and CDR2 FQNEAQ (reference sequence). The junction had 2 bases not matched to a gene; V was cut back by 3 bases and J by 0 bases. This chain's CDR3 is CASSFTSGRSTDTQYF. The CDR3 DNA sequence: TGTGCCAGCAGCTTCACTAGCGGGAGAAGCACAGATACGCAGTATTTT.

This chain links TRBV11-2 with TRBJ2-1; the match to TRBD2 covers 10 bases. The J segment lost 9 bases and the V segment lost 5 bases, leaving 7 bases of the junction unmatched. Germline loops: CDR1 SGHAT, CDR2 FQNNGV. The CDR3 has 14 residues. CDR3 sequence (DNA): TGTGCCAGCAGCCACGGACTAGCGGAGGTTGAGCAGTTCTTC. As protein: CASSHGLAEVEQFF.